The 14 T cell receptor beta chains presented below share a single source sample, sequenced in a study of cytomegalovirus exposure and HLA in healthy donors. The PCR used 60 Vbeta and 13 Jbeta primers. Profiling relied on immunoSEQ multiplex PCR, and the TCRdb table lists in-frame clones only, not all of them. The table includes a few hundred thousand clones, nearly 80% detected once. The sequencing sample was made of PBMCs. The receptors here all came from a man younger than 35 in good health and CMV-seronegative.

CDR3 residues: CSVERAGTEAFF. DNA for the CDR3: TGCAGCGTGGAGAGGGCAGGCACTGAAGCTTTCTTT. The rearrangement uses TRBV29-1 and TRBJ1-1; no firm D call. The germline V and J ends were trimmed by 6 bases and 4 bases, with 12 bases remaining between them. The CDR3 spans 12 residues. The germline CDR1 and CDR2 sequences are SQVTM and ANQGSEA.

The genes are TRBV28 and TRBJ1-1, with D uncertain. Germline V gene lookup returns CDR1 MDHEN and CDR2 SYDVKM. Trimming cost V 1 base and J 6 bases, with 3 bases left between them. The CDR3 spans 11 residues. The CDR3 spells CASSLSAEAFF. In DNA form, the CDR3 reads TGTGCCAGCAGTTTATCAGCTGAAGCTTTCTTT.

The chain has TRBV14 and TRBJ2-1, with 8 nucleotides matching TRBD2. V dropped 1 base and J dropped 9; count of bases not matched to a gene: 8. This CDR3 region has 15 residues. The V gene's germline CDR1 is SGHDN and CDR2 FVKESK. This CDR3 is CASSQAPGLGGEQFF. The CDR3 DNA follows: TGTGCCAGCAGCCAAGCCCCGGGACTAGGGGGTGAGCAGTTCTTC.

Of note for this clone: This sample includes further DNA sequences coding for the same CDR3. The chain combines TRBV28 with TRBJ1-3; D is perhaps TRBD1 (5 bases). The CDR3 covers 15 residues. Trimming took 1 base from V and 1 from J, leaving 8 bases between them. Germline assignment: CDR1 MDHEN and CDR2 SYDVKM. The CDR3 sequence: CASSLFGGSGNTIYF. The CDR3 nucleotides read TGTGCCAGCAGTTTATTCGGGGGATCTGGAAACACCATATATTTT.

The CDR3 DNA follows: TGTGCCAGCAGCTTGGACGGCGAGCAGTACTTC. Translating it yields CASSLDGEQYF. The V call is TRBV5-4, the J call TRBJ2-7; D remains ambiguous. Trimming pared 0 bases from V and 6 bases from J, leaving 4 bases between. Per germline, CDR1 SGHNT and CDR2 YYREEE (reference sequence). CDR3 length: 11 residues. Full variable domain (missing parts from reference TRBV5-4 and TRBJ2-7): ETGVTQSPTHLIKTRGQQVTLRCSSQSGHNTVSWYQQALGQGPQFIFQYYREEENGRGNFPPRFSGLQFPNYSSELNVNALELDDSALYLCASSLDGEQYFGPGTRLTVT.

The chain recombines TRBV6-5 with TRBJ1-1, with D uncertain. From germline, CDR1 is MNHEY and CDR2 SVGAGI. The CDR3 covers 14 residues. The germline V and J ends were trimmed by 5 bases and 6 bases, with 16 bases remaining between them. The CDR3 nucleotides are TGTGCCAGCAGTGAAGGGCAGGAGGCCCCTGAAGCTTTCTTT. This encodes CASSEGQEAPEAFF.

CDR3 protein: CASSLSGRGYEQYF. The CDR3 nucleotides read TGTGCCAGCAGTCTTAGCGGGAGAGGGTACGAGCAGTACTTC. The chain carries TRBV28 and TRBJ2-7; TRBD2 aligns across 9 bases. The CDR3 consists of 14 residues. The V gene's germline CDR1 is MDHEN and CDR2 SYDVKM. With V trimmed by 5 bases and J by 4 bases, 6 bases remained unmatched.

The CDR3 protein is CASSPLNSGRTDTQYF. In nucleotides, the CDR3 is TGTGCCAGCTCACCACTTAACAGCGGGAGGACAGATACGCAGTATTTT. This chain uses TRBV18 with TRBJ2-3; 9 positions match TRBD2. Trimming at V came to 1 base and at J to 3 bases, leaving 5 bases not matched to a gene. Germline lookup yields CDR1 KGHSH and CDR2 LQKENI. This CDR3 region has 16 residues.

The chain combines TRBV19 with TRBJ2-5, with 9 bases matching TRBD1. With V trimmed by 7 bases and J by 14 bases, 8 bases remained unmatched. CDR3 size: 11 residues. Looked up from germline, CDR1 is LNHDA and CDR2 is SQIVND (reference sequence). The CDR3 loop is CASTGQGPVYF. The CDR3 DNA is TGTGCCAGTACCGGACAGGGGCCCGTCTACTTC.

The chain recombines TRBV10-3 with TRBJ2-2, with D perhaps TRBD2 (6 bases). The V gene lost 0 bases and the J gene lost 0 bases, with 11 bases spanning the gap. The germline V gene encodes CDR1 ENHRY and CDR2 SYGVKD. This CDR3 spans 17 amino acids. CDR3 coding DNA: TGTGCCATCAGTGAGTCTGCCGGCGGGGCGAACACCGGGGAGCTGTTTTTT. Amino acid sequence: CAISESAGGANTGELFF.

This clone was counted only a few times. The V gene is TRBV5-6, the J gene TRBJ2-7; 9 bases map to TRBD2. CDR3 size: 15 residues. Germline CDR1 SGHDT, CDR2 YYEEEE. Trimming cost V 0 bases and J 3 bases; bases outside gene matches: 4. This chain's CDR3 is CASSLEGLAYYEQYF. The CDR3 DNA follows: TGTGCCAGCAGCTTGGAGGGACTAGCATACTACGAGCAGTACTTC.

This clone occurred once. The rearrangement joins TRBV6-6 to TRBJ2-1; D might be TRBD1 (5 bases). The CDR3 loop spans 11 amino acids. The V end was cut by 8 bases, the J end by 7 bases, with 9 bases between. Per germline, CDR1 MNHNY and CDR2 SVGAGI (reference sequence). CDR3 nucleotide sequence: TGTGCCAGCCTACAGGTAAATGAGCAGTTCTTC. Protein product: CASLQVNEQFF.

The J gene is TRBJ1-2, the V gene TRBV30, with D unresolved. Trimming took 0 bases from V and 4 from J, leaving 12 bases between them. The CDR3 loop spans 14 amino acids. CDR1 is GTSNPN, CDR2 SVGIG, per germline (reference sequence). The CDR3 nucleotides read TGTGCCTGGAGTGTAAGTTCGGGGAGCTATGGCTACACCTTC. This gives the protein CAWSVSSGSYGYTF.

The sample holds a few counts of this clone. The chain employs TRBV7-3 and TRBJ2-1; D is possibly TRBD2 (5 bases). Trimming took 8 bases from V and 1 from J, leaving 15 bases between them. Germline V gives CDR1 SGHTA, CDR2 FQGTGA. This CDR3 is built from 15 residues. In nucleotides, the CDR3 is TGTGCCAGCTCTACTGGACTCGGGTCCTACAATGAGCAGTTCTTC. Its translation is CASSTGLGSYNEQFF.